Given below is one T cell receptor (beta chain) in context. Its matching antigen is unknown. The table came from immunoSEQ multiplex PCR; TCRdb's copy has only in-frame clones and leaves some out. The sample lists 780,000 or so clones, roughly 72% occurring once. This record comes from a study of shared clonotypes between healthy human individuals. Background on the study: Researchers assigned three CD4 naive, three CD4 memory, two CD8 naive and one CD8 memory plate to each donor.

There are 18 residues in the CDR3. V was pared by 4 bases and J by 8 bases, with 19 bases of the junction left unmatched. Looked up from germline, CDR1 is LNHDA and CDR2 is SQIVND (reference sequence). Points from the study as a whole: Deeper or shallower sequencing was expected to change how clonotypes are shared among donors.

This TCR was sampled from a woman in her twenties or thirties in good health. This chain links TRBV19 with TRBJ1-4; 7 bases align to TRBD1. Material for sequencing was memory CD4+ T cells sorted from blood. Subset described: CD45RA-negative fraction. Written as DNA, the CDR3 is TGTGCCAGTAGTAAACGTCCCGGGACAGTGCCTTTGGAAGAAAAACTGTTTTTT. It codes for CASSKRPGTVPLEEKLFF. Complete variable domain (other parts from reference TRBV19 and TRBJ1-4): DGGITQSPKYLFRKEGQNVTLSCEQNLNHDAMYWYRQDPGQGLRLIYYSQIVNDFQKGDIAEGYSVSREKKESFPLTVTSAQKNPTAFYLCASSKRPGTVPLEEKLFFGSGTQLSVL.